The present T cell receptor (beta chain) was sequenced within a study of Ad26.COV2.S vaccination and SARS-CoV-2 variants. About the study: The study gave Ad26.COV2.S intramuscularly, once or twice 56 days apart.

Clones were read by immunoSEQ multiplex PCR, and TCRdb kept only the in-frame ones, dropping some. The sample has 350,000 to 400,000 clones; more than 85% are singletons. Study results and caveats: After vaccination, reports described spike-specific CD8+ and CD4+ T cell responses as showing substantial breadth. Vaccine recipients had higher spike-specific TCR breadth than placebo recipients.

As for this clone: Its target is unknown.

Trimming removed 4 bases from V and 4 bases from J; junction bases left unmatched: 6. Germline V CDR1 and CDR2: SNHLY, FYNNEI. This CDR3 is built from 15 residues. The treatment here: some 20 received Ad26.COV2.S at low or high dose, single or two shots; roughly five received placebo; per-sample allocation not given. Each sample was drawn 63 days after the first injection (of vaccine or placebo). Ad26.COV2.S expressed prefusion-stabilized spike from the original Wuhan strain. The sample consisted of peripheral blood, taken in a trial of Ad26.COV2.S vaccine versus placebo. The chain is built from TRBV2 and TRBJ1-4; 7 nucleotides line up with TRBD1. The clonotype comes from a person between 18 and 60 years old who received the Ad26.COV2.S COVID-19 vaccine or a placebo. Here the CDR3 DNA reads TGTGCCAGCAGTGTAGACAGGGCCCGTAATGAAAAACTGTTTTTT. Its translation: CASSVDRARNEKLFF. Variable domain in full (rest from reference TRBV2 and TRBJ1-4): EPEVTQTPSHQVTQMGQEVILRCVPISNHLYFYWYRQILGQKVEFLVSFYNNEISEKSEIFDDQFSVERPDGSNFTLKIRSTKLEDSAMYFCASSVDRARNEKLFFGSGTQLSVL.